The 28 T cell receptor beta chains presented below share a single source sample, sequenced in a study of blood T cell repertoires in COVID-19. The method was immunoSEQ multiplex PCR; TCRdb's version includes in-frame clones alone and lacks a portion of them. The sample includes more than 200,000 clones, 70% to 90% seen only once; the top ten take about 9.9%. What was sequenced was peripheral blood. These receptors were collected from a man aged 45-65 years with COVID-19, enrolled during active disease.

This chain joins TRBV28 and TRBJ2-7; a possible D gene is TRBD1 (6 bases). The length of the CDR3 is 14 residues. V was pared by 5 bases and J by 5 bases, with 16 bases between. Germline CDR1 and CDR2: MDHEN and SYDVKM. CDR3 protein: CASSPPQGRHEQYF. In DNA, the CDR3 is TGTGCCAGCAGTCCCCCCCAGGGGCGCCACGAGCAGTACTTC.

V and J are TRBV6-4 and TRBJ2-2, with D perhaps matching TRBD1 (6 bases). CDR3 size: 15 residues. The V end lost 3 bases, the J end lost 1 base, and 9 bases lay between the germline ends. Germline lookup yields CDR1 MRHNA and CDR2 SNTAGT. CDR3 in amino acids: CASSDGGQNTGELFF. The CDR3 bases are TGTGCCAGCAGTGATGGGGGACAGAACACCGGGGAGCTGTTTTTT.

The CDR3 loop is CASSQLPPGQTHNPFSGNTIYF. CDR3 DNA: TGCGCCAGCAGCCAACTTCCACCGGGACAGACACACAATCCATTCTCTGGAAACACCATATATTTT. This rearrangement joins TRBV4-1 to TRBJ1-3, with 7 bases identical to TRBD1. With V trimmed by 2 bases and J by 0 bases, 22 bases remained unmatched. The CDR3 loop spans 22 amino acids. CDR1 and CDR2 from the germline V gene are MGHRA and YSYEKL.

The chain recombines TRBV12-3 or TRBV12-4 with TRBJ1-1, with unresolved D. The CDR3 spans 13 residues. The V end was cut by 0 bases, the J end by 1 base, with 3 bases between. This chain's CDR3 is CASSLAGNTEAFF. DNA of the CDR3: TGTGCCAGCAGTTTAGCCGGGAACACTGAAGCTTTCTTT.

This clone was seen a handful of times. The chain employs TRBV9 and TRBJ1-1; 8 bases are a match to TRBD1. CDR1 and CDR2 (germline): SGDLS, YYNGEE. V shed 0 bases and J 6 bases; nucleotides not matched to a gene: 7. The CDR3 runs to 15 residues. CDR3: CASSVAAGGDAEAFF. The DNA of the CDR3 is TGTGCCAGCAGCGTAGCAGCAGGGGGCGACGCTGAAGCTTTCTTT.

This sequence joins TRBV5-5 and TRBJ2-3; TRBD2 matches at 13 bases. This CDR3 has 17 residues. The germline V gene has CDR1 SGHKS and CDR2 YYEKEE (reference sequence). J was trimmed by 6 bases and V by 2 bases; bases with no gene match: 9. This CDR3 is CASSLGLAGDLRDTQYF. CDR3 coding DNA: TGTGCCAGCAGCTTAGGACTAGCGGGGGACCTTCGGGATACGCAGTATTTT.

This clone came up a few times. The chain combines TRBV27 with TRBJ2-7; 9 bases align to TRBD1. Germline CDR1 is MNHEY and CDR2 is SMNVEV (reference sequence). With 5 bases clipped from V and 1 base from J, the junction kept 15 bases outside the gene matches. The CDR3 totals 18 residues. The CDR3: CASSPTITGTGPSYEQYF. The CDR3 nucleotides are TGTGCCAGCAGTCCGACGATTACCGGGACAGGGCCGTCCTACGAGCAGTACTTC.

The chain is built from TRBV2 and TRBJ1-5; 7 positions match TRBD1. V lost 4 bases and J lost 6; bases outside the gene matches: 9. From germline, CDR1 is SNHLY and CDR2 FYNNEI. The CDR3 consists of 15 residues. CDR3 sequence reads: CASSAITGVTQPQHF. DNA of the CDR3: TGTGCCAGCAGTGCCATAACAGGGGTGACTCAGCCCCAGCATTTT.

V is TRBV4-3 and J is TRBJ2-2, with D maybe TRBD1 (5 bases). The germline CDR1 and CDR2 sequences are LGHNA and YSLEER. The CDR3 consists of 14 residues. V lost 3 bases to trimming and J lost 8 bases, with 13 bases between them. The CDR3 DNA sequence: TGCGCCAGCAGCCAGCCCACAGGTTCAGGGGAGCTGTTTTTT. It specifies CASSQPTGSGELFF.

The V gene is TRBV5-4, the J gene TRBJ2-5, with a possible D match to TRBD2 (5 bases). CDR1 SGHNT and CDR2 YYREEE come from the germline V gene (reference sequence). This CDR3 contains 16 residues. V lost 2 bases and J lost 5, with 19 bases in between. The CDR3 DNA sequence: TGTGCCAGCAGCTTATCGGGTGGGAGAGTGGGGGAGACCCAGTACTTC. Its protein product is CASSLSGGRVGETQYF.

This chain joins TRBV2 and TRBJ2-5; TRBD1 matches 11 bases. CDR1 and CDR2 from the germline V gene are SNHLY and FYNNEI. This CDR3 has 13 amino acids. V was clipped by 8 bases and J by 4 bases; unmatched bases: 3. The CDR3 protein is CASRTGGGETQYF. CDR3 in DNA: TGTGCCAGCCGGACAGGGGGCGGAGAGACCCAGTACTTC.

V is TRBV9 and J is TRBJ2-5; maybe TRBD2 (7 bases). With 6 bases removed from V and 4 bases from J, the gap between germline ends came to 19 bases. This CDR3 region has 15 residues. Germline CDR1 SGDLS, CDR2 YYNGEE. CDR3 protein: CASNTLGGLGETQYF. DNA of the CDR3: TGTGCCAGCAACACCTTGGGGGGGCTCGGAGAGACCCAGTACTTC.

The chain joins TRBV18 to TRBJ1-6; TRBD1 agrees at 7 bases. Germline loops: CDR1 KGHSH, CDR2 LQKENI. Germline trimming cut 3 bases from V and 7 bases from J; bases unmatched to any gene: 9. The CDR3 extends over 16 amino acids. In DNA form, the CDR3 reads TGTGCCAGCTCACCGGAACGGACAGGATTGAATTCACCCCTCCACTTT. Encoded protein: CASSPERTGLNSPLHF.

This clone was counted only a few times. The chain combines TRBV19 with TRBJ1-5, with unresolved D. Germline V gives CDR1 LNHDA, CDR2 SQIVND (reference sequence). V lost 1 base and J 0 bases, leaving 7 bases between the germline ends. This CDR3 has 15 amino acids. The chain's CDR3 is CASSIGVNSNQPQHF. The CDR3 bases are TGTGCCAGTAGTATAGGAGTCAATAGCAATCAGCCCCAGCATTTT.

The CDR3 region is CASTPPGTAYYEQYF. The CDR3 DNA sequence: TGTGCCAGCACCCCTCCAGGGACAGCATACTACGAGCAGTACTTC. The V gene is TRBV28, the J gene TRBJ2-7; 7 bases are shared with TRBD1. J lost 3 bases, V lost 7 bases, and 12 bases had no gene match. CDR1 is MDHEN, CDR2 SYDVKM, per germline. The CDR3 is 15 residues long.

The CDR3 bases are TGTGCCAGCAGCCCCCCAATGAGAGGACTGAACTATGGCTACACCTTC. This encodes CASSPPMRGLNYGYTF. V gene TRBV3-1 (or the pseudogene TRBV3-2) combines with J gene TRBJ1-2; D is ambiguous. V dropped 4 bases and J dropped 2 bases, with 17 bases sitting between them. This CDR3 comprises 16 residues. Germline V lookup: CDR1 LGHDT, CDR2 YNNKEL (reference sequence).

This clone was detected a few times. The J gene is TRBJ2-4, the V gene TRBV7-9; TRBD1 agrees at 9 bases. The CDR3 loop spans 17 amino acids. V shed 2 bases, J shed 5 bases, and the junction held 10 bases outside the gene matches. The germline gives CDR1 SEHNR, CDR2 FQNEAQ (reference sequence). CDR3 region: CASSLSRTGEEENIQYF. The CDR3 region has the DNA TGTGCCAGCAGCTTAAGCCGGACAGGGGAGGAGGAAAACATTCAGTACTTC.

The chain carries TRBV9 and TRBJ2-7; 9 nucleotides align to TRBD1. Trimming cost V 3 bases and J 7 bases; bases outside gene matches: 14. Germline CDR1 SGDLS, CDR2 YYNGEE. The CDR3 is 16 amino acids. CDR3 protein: CASSAQPGQGVHEQYF. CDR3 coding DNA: TGTGCCAGCAGCGCACAACCGGGACAGGGAGTGCATGAGCAGTACTTC.

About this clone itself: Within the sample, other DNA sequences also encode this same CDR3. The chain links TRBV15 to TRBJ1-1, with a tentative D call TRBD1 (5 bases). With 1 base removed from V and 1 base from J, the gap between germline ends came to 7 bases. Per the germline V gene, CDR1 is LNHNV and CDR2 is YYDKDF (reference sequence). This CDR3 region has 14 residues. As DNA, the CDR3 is TGTGCCACCAGCAGAGGGCAGGGGAACACTGAAGCTTTCTTT. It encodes CATSRGQGNTEAFF.

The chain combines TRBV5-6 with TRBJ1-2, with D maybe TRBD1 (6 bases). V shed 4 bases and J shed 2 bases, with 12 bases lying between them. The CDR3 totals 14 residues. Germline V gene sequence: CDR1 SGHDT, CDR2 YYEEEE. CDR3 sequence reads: CASSPRTVNYGYTF. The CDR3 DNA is TGTGCCAGCAGCCCACGGACAGTCAACTATGGCTACACCTTC.

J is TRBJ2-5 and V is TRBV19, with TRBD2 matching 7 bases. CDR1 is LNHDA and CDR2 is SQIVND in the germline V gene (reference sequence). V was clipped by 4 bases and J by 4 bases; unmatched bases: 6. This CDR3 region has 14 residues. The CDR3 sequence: CASSTSGTPETQYF. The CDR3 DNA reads TGTGCCAGTAGTACCAGCGGGACCCCAGAGACCCAGTACTTC. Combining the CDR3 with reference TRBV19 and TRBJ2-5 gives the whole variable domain DGGITQSPKYLFRKEGQNVTLSCEQNLNHDAMYWYRQDPGQGLRLIYYSQIVNDFQKGDIAEGYSVSREKKESFPLTVTSAQKNPTAFYLCASSTSGTPETQYFGPGTRLLVL.

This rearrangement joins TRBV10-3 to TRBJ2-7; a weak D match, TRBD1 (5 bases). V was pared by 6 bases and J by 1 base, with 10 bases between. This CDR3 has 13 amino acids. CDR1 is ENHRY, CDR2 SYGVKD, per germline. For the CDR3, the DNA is TGTGCCATCAGAAAGGACACATCCTACGAGCAGTACTTC. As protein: CAIRKDTSYEQYF.

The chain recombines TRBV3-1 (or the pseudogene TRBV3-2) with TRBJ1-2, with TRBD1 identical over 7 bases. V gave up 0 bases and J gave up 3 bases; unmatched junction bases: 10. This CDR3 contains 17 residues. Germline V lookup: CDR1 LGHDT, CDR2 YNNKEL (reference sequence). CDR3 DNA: TGTGCCAGCAGCCAAGATAGAAGGGACAGAAAGGACTATGGCTACACCTTC. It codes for CASSQDRRDRKDYGYTF.

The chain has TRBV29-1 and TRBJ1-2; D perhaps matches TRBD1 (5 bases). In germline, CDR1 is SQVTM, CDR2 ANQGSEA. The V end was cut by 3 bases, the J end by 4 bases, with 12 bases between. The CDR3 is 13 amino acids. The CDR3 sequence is CSVDVGEGYGYTF. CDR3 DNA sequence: TGCAGCGTTGACGTAGGGGAAGGCTATGGCTACACCTTC. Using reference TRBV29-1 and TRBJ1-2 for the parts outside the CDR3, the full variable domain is SAVISQKPSRDICQRGTSLTIQCQVDSQVTMMFWYRQQPGQSLTLIATANQGSEATYESGFVIDKFPISRPNLTFSTLTVSNMSPEDSSIYLCSVDVGEGYGYTFGSGTRLTVV.

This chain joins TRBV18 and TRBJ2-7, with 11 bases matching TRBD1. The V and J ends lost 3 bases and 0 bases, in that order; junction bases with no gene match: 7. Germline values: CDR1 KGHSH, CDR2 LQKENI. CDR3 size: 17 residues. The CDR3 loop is CASSPLTGTGGSYEQYF. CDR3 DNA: TGTGCCAGCTCACCTCTGACCGGGACAGGGGGCTCCTACGAGCAGTACTTC.

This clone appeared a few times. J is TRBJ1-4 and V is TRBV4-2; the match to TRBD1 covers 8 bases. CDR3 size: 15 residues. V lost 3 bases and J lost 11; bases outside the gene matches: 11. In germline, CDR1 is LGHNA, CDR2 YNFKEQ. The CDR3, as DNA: TGTGCCAGCAGCCAGGGACAGGCAGGTCGAGGGAAACTGTTTTTT. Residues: CASSQGQAGRGKLFF.

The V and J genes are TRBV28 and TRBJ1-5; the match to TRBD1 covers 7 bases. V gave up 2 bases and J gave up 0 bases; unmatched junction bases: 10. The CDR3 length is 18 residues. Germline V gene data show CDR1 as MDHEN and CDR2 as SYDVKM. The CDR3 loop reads CASSLAGTAYLSNQPQHF. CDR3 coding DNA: TGTGCCAGCAGTTTAGCCGGGACAGCGTACCTTAGCAATCAGCCCCAGCATTTT.

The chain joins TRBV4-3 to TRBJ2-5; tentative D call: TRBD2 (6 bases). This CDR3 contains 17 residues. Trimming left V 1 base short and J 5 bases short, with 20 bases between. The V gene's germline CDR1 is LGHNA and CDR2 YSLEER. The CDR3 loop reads CASSQAPLGRSGETQYF. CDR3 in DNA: TGCGCCAGCAGCCAAGCCCCCCTCGGACGGAGCGGGGAGACCCAGTACTTC.